This is a list of T cell receptor beta chains from one sample in a study of cytomegalovirus exposure and HLA in healthy donors. Using immunoSEQ multiplex PCR, the repertoire was profiled, and TCRdb retains in-frame clones only, with some absent. The sample contains 100,000 to 150,000 clones, roughly 18% of which appear only once. The sequenced sample consisted of PBMCs. The receptors originated from a female donor in good health and CMV-seropositive. The CDR3 runs from the conserved cysteine through the conserved F or W. Fields, in order: CDR3 DNA, CDR3 protein, clone size, V gene, D gene, J gene. The D gene is left open where the match is weak. Clone size appears in some rows only: once, few, many, or a class for an expanded clone.

CDR3 DNA: TGTGCCAGTAAAGGAATAGCGGCCTCCTACGAGCAGTACTTC
CDR3 protein: CASKGIAASYEQYF
clone size: few
V gene: TRBV19
D gene: NA
J gene: TRBJ2-7

CDR3 DNA: TGTGCCAGCAGTGGGGTAAAGGGACAGGACCCCTCCTACGAGCAGTACTTC
CDR3 protein: CASSGVKGQDPSYEQYF
clone size: NA
V gene: TRBV25-1
D gene: TRBD1
J gene: TRBJ2-7

CDR3 DNA: TGTGCCAGCAGCAAGAGTTTTAACTATGGCTACACCTTC
CDR3 protein: CASSKSFNYGYTF
clone size: few
V gene: TRBV9
D gene: NA
J gene: TRBJ1-2

CDR3 DNA: TGTGCCAGCAGCAACAGGGGGTCCCTGAGTGAAGATACGCAGTATTTT
CDR3 protein: CASSNRGSLSEDTQYF
clone size: NA
V gene: TRBV5-6
D gene: TRBD1
J gene: TRBJ2-3

CDR3 DNA: TGCGCCAGCGGACGGGACAGGGCCAACAATGAGCAGTTCTTC
CDR3 protein: CASGRDRANNEQFF
clone size: few
V gene: TRBV5-1
D gene: TRBD1
J gene: TRBJ2-1

CDR3 DNA: TGCGCCAGCAGTGAGCTCTACCACAATGAGCAGTTCTTC
CDR3 protein: CASSELYHNEQFF
clone size: few
V gene: TRBV10-1
D gene: NA
J gene: TRBJ2-1

CDR3 DNA: TGTGCCAGCAGTTTACAGGGAAGCGAGCAGTACTTC
CDR3 protein: CASSLQGSEQYF
clone size: NA
V gene: TRBV27
D gene: NA
J gene: TRBJ2-7

CDR3 DNA: TGTGCCACCAGCAGAGATCAGGCATCCGAAGCTTTCTTT
CDR3 protein: CATSRDQASEAFF
clone size: NA
V gene: TRBV15
D gene: NA
J gene: TRBJ1-1

CDR3 DNA: TGTGCCAGCAGCGATAGAGACTCCTACAATGAGCAGTTCTTC
CDR3 protein: CASSDRDSYNEQFF
clone size: few
V gene: TRBV5-6
D gene: NA
J gene: TRBJ2-1

CDR3 DNA: TGTGCCAGCAGTTTACGTAGACTTCTAGAGGGTAGTGAGTTCTTC
CDR3 protein: CASSLRRLLEGSEFF
clone size: few
V gene: TRBV27
D gene: NA
J gene: TRBJ2-1

CDR3 DNA: TGTGCCAGCGCTAAAAGCGGGGGTTCCTACAATGAGCAGTTCTTC
CDR3 protein: CASAKSGGSYNEQFF
clone size: few
V gene: TRBV27
D gene: TRBD2
J gene: TRBJ2-1

CDR3 DNA: TGCAGCGTTCGTGCAGGCTTCGATGGCTACACCTTC
CDR3 protein: CSVRAGFDGYTF
clone size: few
V gene: TRBV29-1
D gene: NA
J gene: TRBJ1-2

CDR3 DNA: TGTGCCAGCAGTTACCTCGGTGGTGAAAAACTGTTTTTT
CDR3 protein: CASSYLGGEKLFF
clone size: NA
V gene: TRBV6-5
D gene: NA
J gene: TRBJ1-4

CDR3 DNA: TGTGCCAGCTCACTCGACTCGGGACTCCAGGGCTACACCTTC
CDR3 protein: CASSLDSGLQGYTF
clone size: few
V gene: TRBV18
D gene: NA
J gene: TRBJ1-2

CDR3 DNA: TGTGCCAGCAGTGGGCATACGGGACAGGGCAGCTATGGCTACACCTTC
CDR3 protein: CASSGHTGQGSYGYTF
clone size: few
V gene: TRBV25-1
D gene: TRBD1
J gene: TRBJ1-2

CDR3 DNA: TGTGCCTGGAGTGCTACCCCATTGTCACCCCTCCACTTT
CDR3 protein: CAWSATPLSPLHF
clone size: NA
V gene: TRBV30
D gene: NA
J gene: TRBJ1-6

CDR3 DNA: TGTGCCAGTTCAGACAGGGCCTACGGCTACACCTTC
CDR3 protein: CASSDRAYGYTF
clone size: NA
V gene: TRBV19
D gene: TRBD1
J gene: TRBJ1-2

CDR3 DNA: TGTGCCAGCAGTACCGGACAGGGGGTGTTCGGCTACACCTTC
CDR3 protein: CASSTGQGVFGYTF
clone size: few
V gene: TRBV27
D gene: TRBD1
J gene: TRBJ1-2

CDR3 DNA: TGCAGCGTTGCCAGGGAGCGGGGGTCACCCCTCCACTTT
CDR3 protein: CSVARERGSPLHF
clone size: NA
V gene: TRBV29-1
D gene: NA
J gene: TRBJ1-6

CDR3 DNA: TGTGCCAGCAGCTTTATCGGGATCTCCTACGAGCAGTACTTC
CDR3 protein: CASSFIGISYEQYF
clone size: once
V gene: TRBV5-8
D gene: NA
J gene: TRBJ2-7

CDR3 DNA: TGTGCCTGGAGTGCCGAAGGGAGGGTAAGCAATCAGCCCCAGCATTTT
CDR3 protein: CAWSAEGRVSNQPQHF
clone size: NA
V gene: TRBV30
D gene: NA
J gene: TRBJ1-5

CDR3 DNA: TGTGCCAGCAGCCCACTGCAGGTCCCTGAAGCTTTCTTT
CDR3 protein: CASSPLQVPEAFF
clone size: NA
V gene: TRBV2
D gene: NA
J gene: TRBJ1-1

CDR3 DNA: TGTGCCAGCAGTTTATTCAGTCGTGACTACGAGCAGTACTTC
CDR3 protein: CASSLFSRDYEQYF
clone size: NA
V gene: TRBV27
D gene: NA
J gene: TRBJ2-7

CDR3 DNA: TGTGCCACCAGTAGCGAGTTGTCGGACAGAGCTTCCGGGGAGCTGTTTTTT
CDR3 protein: CATSSELSDRASGELFF
clone size: once
V gene: TRBV15
D gene: NA
J gene: TRBJ2-2

CDR3 DNA: TGTGCCAGCTTACTAGACTCTGGGGCCAACGTCCTGACTTTC
CDR3 protein: CASLLDSGANVLTF
clone size: NA
V gene: TRBV7-8
D gene: NA
J gene: TRBJ2-6

CDR3 DNA: TGTGCCAGCAGCCCTCGGGGCCGGGACAGGCCTCCCTATGGCTACACCTTC
CDR3 protein: CASSPRGRDRPPYGYTF
clone size: few
V gene: TRBV14
D gene: TRBD1
J gene: TRBJ1-2

CDR3 DNA: TGTGCCAGCAGTGGACCGATGACAGGGCCCCCGAACACTGAAGCTTTCTTT
CDR3 protein: CASSGPMTGPPNTEAFF
clone size: NA
V gene: TRBV6-1
D gene: TRBD1
J gene: TRBJ1-1

CDR3 DNA: TGCGCCAGCAGCCAAGAAGAGTCGGTACCCATCACATATTTT
CDR3 protein: CASSQEESVPITYF
clone size: few
V gene: TRBV4-1
D gene: NA
J gene: TRBJ1-3

CDR3 DNA: TGCGCCAGCAGCGACACGAAAGGGGGGGAGAGTCTGTTTTTT
CDR3 protein: CASSDTKGGESLFF
clone size: NA
V gene: TRBV5-1
D gene: NA
J gene: TRBJ1-4

CDR3 DNA: TGTGCCAGCAGCAACCCGACTAGCGGGGGTGCGTACGAGCAGTACTTC
CDR3 protein: CASSNPTSGGAYEQYF
clone size: NA
V gene: TRBV13
D gene: TRBD2
J gene: TRBJ2-7

CDR3 DNA: TGTGCCAGCAGCTTAGTTCCCCCCCCGAACTATGGCTACACCTTC
CDR3 protein: CASSLVPPPNYGYTF
clone size: few
V gene: TRBV7-8
D gene: NA
J gene: TRBJ1-2

CDR3 DNA: TGCGCCAGCAGCCAACTAGGTTTGAGCTCCTACAATGAGCAGTTCTTC
CDR3 protein: CASSQLGLSSYNEQFF
clone size: few
V gene: TRBV4-1
D gene: NA
J gene: TRBJ2-1

CDR3 DNA: TGTGCCACCGGGACAGGGGGGCCTCTGACTGAAGCTTTCTTT
CDR3 protein: CATGTGGPLTEAFF
clone size: NA
V gene: TRBV28
D gene: TRBD1
J gene: TRBJ1-1

CDR3 DNA: TGTGCCAGTAGCCTAAGATGGGGGGTGAACACTGAAGCTTTCTTT
CDR3 protein: CASSLRWGVNTEAFF
clone size: few
V gene: TRBV19
D gene: NA
J gene: TRBJ1-1

CDR3 DNA: TGTGCCAGCAGTTCACCCCTACTAGGGCCAAATCAGCCCCAGCATTTT
CDR3 protein: CASSSPLLGPNQPQHF
clone size: NA
V gene: TRBV28
D gene: NA
J gene: TRBJ1-5

CDR3 DNA: TGCGCCAGCAGCCCCAACACGGCATCGAGGGAGACCCAGTACTTC
CDR3 protein: CASSPNTASRETQYF
clone size: few
V gene: TRBV4-1
D gene: NA
J gene: TRBJ2-5

CDR3 DNA: TGTGCCAGCAGCCAAGATCGGCAGGGTCTGGCCGAGCAGTACTTC
CDR3 protein: CASSQDRQGLAEQYF
clone size: few
V gene: TRBV4-2
D gene: NA
J gene: TRBJ2-7

CDR3 DNA: TGTGCCAGCAGCTTACCCGGGGGAGGGGGAGATGGCTACACCTTC
CDR3 protein: CASSLPGGGGDGYTF
clone size: few
V gene: TRBV7-9
D gene: NA
J gene: TRBJ1-2

CDR3 DNA: TGTGCCAGCAGTGAAGAGGCGGGAGGGCCCTACGAGCAGTACTTC
CDR3 protein: CASSEEAGGPYEQYF
clone size: few
V gene: TRBV6-1
D gene: TRBD2
J gene: TRBJ2-7

CDR3 DNA: TGCGCCAGCAGCGTAGACACCATGAACACTGAAGCTTTCTTT
CDR3 protein: CASSVDTMNTEAFF
clone size: few
V gene: TRBV5-1
D gene: NA
J gene: TRBJ1-1

CDR3 DNA: TGTGCCAGCAGCCCGGGACCGGGAGGGGCTGAAGCTTTCTTT
CDR3 protein: CASSPGPGGAEAFF
clone size: NA
V gene: TRBV5-6
D gene: NA
J gene: TRBJ1-1

CDR3 DNA: TGTGCCAGCCAGACAGGTCTTCAAGCGCGGGAAAAACTGTTTTTT
CDR3 protein: CASQTGLQAREKLFF
clone size: NA
V gene: TRBV2
D gene: NA
J gene: TRBJ1-4